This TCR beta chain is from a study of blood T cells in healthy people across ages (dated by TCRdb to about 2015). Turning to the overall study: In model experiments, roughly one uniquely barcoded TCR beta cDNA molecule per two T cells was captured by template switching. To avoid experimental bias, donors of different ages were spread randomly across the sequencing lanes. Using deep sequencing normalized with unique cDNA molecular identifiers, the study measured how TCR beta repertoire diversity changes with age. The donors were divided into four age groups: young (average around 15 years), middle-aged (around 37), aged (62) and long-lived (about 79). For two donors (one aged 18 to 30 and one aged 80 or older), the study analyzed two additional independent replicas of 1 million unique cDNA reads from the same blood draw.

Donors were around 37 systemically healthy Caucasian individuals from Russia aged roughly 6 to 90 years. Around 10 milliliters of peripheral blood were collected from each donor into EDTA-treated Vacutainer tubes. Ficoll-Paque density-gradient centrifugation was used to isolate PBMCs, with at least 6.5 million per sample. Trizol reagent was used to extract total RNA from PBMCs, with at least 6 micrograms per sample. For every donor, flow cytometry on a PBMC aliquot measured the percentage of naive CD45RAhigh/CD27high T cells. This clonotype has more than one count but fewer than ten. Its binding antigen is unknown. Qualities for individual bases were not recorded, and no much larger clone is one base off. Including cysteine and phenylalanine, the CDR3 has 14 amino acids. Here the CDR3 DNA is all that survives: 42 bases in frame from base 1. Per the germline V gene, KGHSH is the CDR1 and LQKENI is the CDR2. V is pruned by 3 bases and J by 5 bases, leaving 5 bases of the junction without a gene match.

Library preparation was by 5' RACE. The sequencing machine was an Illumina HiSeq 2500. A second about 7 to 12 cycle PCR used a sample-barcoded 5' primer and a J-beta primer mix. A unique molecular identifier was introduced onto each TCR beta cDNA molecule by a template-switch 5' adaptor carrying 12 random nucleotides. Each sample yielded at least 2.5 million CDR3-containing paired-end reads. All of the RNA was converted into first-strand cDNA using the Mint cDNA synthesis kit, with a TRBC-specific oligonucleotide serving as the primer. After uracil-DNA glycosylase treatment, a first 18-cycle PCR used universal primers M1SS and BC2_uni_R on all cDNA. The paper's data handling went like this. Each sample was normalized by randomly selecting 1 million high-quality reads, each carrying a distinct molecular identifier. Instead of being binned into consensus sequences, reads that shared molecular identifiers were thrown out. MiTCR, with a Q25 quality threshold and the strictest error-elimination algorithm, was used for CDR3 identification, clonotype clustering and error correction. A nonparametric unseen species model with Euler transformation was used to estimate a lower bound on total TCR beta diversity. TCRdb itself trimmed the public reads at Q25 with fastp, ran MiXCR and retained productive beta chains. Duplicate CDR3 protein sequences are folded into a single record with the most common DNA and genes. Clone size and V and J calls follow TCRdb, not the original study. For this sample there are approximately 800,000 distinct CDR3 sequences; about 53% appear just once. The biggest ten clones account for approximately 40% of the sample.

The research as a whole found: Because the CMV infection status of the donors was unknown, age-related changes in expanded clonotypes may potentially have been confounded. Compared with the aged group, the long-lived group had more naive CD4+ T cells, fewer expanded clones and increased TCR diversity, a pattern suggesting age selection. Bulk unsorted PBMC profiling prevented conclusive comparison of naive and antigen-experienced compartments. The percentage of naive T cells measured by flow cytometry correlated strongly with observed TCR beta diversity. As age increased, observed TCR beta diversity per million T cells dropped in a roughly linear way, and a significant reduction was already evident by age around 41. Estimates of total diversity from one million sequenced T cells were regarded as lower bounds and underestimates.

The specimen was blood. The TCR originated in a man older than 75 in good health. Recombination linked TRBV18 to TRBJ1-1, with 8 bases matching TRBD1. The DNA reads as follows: TGTGCCAGCTCACCGACAGGGGTAGGGACTGAAGCTTTCTTT. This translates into CASSPTGVGTEAFF.